This T cell receptor (beta chain) was captured by sequencing in a study of vaccination effects on CD4 cells after COVID-19. Sequencing was performed with immunoSEQ multiplex PCR; in TCRdb, only in-frame clones are kept and a portion is missing. The repertoire holds about 24,000 clones, with roughly 80% as singletons. Overall study results and limits: In healthy vaccinees, only 1 of 255 vaccine-induced clones cross-reacted with common cold coronaviruses. Convalescent patients were scarce in the study, and it lacked early post-infection timepoints.

To note about this clone: Its antigen is not known.

Ahead of sequencing, the ViraFEST assay grew antigen-specific CD4+ T cells using viral peptide pools. Scientists isolated CD4+ T cells after a roughly 9-day culture period ended. Having tested negative for nucleocapsid antibodies, the vaccine recipients showed no prior SARS-CoV-2 infection. Researchers swapped half the medium for IL-2 medium on both days 3 and 7. The germline gives CDR1 MNHEY, CDR2 SVGAGI. The CDR3 extends over 15 amino acids. V lost 6 bases to trimming and J lost 2 bases; unmatched junction nucleotides: 2. The material was CD4+ T cells from PBMCs cultured with HCoV-NL63 spike peptides, obtained before COVID-19 vaccination. The V and J genes are TRBV6-5 and TRBJ2-6; 9 nucleotides agree with TRBD1. The clonotype originates from a human donor who received a COVID-19 vaccine. The CDR3 loop is CASSRTGAGANVLTF. CDR3 DNA sequence: TGTGCCAGCAGCAGGACAGGGGCTGGGGCCAACGTCCTGACTTTC.